One and the same sample provided the 22 T cell receptor beta chains below, sequenced in a study of blood T cell repertoires in COVID-19. The assay was immunoSEQ multiplex PCR, and TCRdb's table has in-frame clones only and misses some. Altogether some 210,000 clones are present, around 90% being singletons, with the ten largest covering around 0.84%. The sequenced material came from peripheral blood. The source is a man in his 60s with COVID-19, enrolled during active disease.

A word on this clone: In the same sample, other DNA sequences code for this CDR3. The gene calls are TRBV5-1 and TRBJ2-2; a weak D match, TRBD2 (5 bases). The CDR3 runs to 15 residues. Germline V gives CDR1 SGHRS, CDR2 YFSETQ. V shed 2 bases and J shed 1 base, with 9 bases lying between them. CDR3 in DNA: TGCGCCAGCAGCTTAGTGGCGGGGAACACCGGGGAGCTGTTTTTT. Its translation: CASSLVAGNTGELFF.

The J gene is TRBJ1-5, the V gene TRBV4-1; D not resolved. Trimming cost V 0 bases and J 0 bases, with 15 bases left between them. The CDR3 extends over 18 amino acids. Germline V CDR1 and CDR2: MGHRA, YSYEKL. CDR3 protein: CASSQEVAGFYSNQPQHF. The CDR3 bases are TGCGCCAGCAGCCAAGAAGTGGCAGGATTTTATAGCAATCAGCCCCAGCATTTT.

The chain recombines TRBV7-8 with TRBJ2-1; 11 nucleotides agree with TRBD2. CDR1 SGHVS and CDR2 FQNEAQ come from the germline V gene. Trimming cost V 3 bases and J 16 bases; bases outside gene matches: 5. CDR3 length: 12 residues. CDR3 sequence: CASSFSGGGQFF. CDR3 DNA: TGTGCCAGCAGCTTTAGCGGGGGGGGCCAATTCTTC. Variable domain in full (rest from reference TRBV7-8 and TRBJ2-1): GAGVSQSPRYKVAKRGQDVALRCDPISGHVSLFWYQQALGQGPEFLTYFQNEAQLDKSGLPSDRFFAERPEGSVSTLKIQRTQQEDSAVYLCASSFSGGGQFFGPGTRLTVL.

The chain joins TRBV10-3 to TRBJ2-4; 8 nucleotides agree with TRBD2. In germline, CDR1 is ENHRY, CDR2 SYGVKD. The trim removed 3 bases at V and 3 bases at J, leaving 10 bases unmatched. The CDR3 runs to 17 residues. The CDR3 coding sequence is TGTGCCATCAGTGACCAGCCAGGCCTAGCGGGCAAAAACATTCAGTACTTC. Its translation is CAISDQPGLAGKNIQYF.

This chain's CDR3 is CASTITDNRNQPQHF. For the CDR3, the DNA is TGTGCCAGCACCATTACCGACAACCGCAATCAGCCCCAGCATTTT. The chain joins TRBV6-6 to TRBJ1-5; the D is unclear. Germline values: CDR1 MNHNY, CDR2 SVGAGI (reference sequence). The CDR3 covers 15 residues. Trimming left V 7 bases short and J 2 bases short, with 15 bases between.

This chain joins TRBV19 and TRBJ2-7; 8 bases are shared with TRBD2. Germline V gene sequence: CDR1 LNHDA, CDR2 SQIVND (reference sequence). The ends lost 4 bases at V and 2 bases at J; junction bases unmatched: 4. This CDR3 region has 14 residues. CDR3 protein: CASSTAGAAYEQYF. The CDR3 coding sequence is TGTGCCAGTAGTACAGCGGGAGCGGCCTACGAGCAGTACTTC.

In this sample, this clone turned up once. This chain links TRBV5-4 with TRBJ1-2; no definite D call. The germline CDR1 and CDR2 sequences are SGHNT and YYREEE (reference sequence). Trimming shortened V by 3 bases and J by 8 bases, and 11 bases separated the two germline ends. This CDR3 contains 12 residues. The CDR3 loop reads CASSSKEGGYTF. The CDR3 coding sequence is TGTGCCAGCAGCTCCAAGGAGGGAGGCTACACCTTC.

V is TRBV6-5 and J is TRBJ1-1; 8 positions match TRBD1. With 5 bases clipped from V and 2 bases from J, the junction kept 4 bases outside the gene matches. This CDR3 comprises 14 residues. Germline V gene lookup returns CDR1 MNHEY and CDR2 SVGAGI. The CDR3 loop is CASSQTGANTEAFF. CDR3 nucleotides: TGTGCCAGCAGTCAGACAGGGGCCAACACTGAAGCTTTCTTT.

The V gene is TRBV5-5, the J gene TRBJ2-7, with 7 bases that match TRBD1. This CDR3 region has 16 residues. Germline V gene sequence: CDR1 SGHKS, CDR2 YYEKEE (reference sequence). V dropped 0 bases and J dropped 0; count of bases not matched to a gene: 6. CDR3 region: CASSLAVTGSSYEQYF. CDR3 in DNA: TGTGCCAGCAGCTTGGCCGTGACAGGGAGCTCCTACGAGCAGTACTTC.

V and J are TRBV6-5 and TRBJ2-1; the match to TRBD1 covers 10 bases. CDR1 MNHEY and CDR2 SVGAGI come from the germline V gene. The CDR3 loop spans 15 amino acids. J gave up 6 bases and V 2 bases, and 4 bases lay outside the gene matches. The CDR3 here is CASSYDRGLSNEQFF. In DNA, the CDR3 is TGTGCCAGCAGTTACGACAGGGGGCTCTCCAATGAGCAGTTCTTC.

The CDR3 DNA is TGTGCCATCAGTGGGGAGGGCTCTGGAACTGAAGCTTTCTTT. Its protein product is CAISGEGSGTEAFF. The rearrangement links TRBV10-3 to TRBJ1-1; D is ambiguous. The CDR3 contains 14 residues. The germline CDR1 and CDR2 sequences are ENHRY and SYGVKD. V lost 4 bases to trimming and J lost 5 bases, with 14 bases between them.

The chain uses TRBV2 and TRBJ2-7; TRBD2 matches 11 bases. CDR1 is SNHLY, CDR2 FYNNEI, per germline. The CDR3 covers 17 residues. With V trimmed by 4 bases and J by 2 bases, 10 bases remained unmatched. The CDR3 bases are TGTGCCAGCAGTGTCGCGACTAGCGGGACTGTTCCCTACGAGCAGTACTTC. Translated, it gives CASSVATSGTVPYEQYF.

The chain links TRBV7-6 to TRBJ1-2; 8 bases are a match to TRBD1. The CDR3 runs to 17 residues. Germline trimming cut 1 base from V and 8 bases from J; bases unmatched to any gene: 15. CDR1 SGHVS and CDR2 FNYEAQ come from the germline V gene. The DNA of the CDR3 is TGTGCCAGCAGCTTAGTGGTGACAGGGGTAACCTATGGAGGCTACACCTTC. It encodes CASSLVVTGVTYGGYTF.

This clone was seen only a few times. The V and J genes are TRBV2 and TRBJ1-5, with TRBD1 identical over 8 bases. V dropped 5 bases and J dropped 6; count of bases not matched to a gene: 3. CDR1 is SNHLY and CDR2 is FYNNEI in the germline V gene. CDR3 length: 13 amino acids. Here the CDR3 reads CASSTGGGQPQHF. CDR3 sequence (DNA): TGTGCCAGCAGTACAGGGGGGGGTCAGCCCCAGCATTTT.

This clone was detected only once. The chain employs TRBV5-5 and TRBJ1-2, with D possibly matching TRBD1 (6 bases). Germline-derived CDR1 and CDR2 are SGHKS and YYEKEE (reference sequence). The CDR3 contains 14 residues. V gave up 0 bases and J gave up 2 bases, with 8 bases separating them. In DNA form, the CDR3 reads TGTGCCAGCAGCTTGGAAGGACAGAACTATGGCTACACCTTC. It encodes CASSLEGQNYGYTF.

The genes are TRBV2 and TRBJ1-5; D remains unclear. Trimming took 4 bases from V and 1 from J, leaving 5 bases between them. This CDR3 region has 13 residues. Germline V gene lookup returns CDR1 SNHLY and CDR2 FYNNEI. CDR3 sequence reads: CASSGASNQPQHF. CDR3 nucleotide sequence: TGTGCCAGCAGTGGGGCAAGCAATCAGCCCCAGCATTTT.

In this sample, this clone turned up once. CDR3 nucleotide sequence: TGTGCCAGCAGTTTATCCCAGGGGGCCGGTCAGCCCCAGCATTTT. This translates into CASSLSQGAGQPQHF. The chain combines TRBV27 with TRBJ1-5; the match to TRBD1 covers 8 bases. V dropped 0 bases and J dropped 6; count of bases not matched to a gene: 4. CDR1 is MNHEY and CDR2 is SMNVEV in the germline V gene (reference sequence). The CDR3 is made up of 15 amino acids.

The J gene is TRBJ2-7, the V gene TRBV10-3, with 7 positions matching TRBD2. Trimming removed 2 bases from V and 0 bases from J; junction bases left unmatched: 7. Germline V CDR1 and CDR2: ENHRY, SYGVKD. This CDR3 has 16 residues. The chain's CDR3 is CAISEALARSSYEQYF. Written as DNA, the CDR3 is TGTGCCATCAGTGAGGCACTAGCGCGGAGCTCCTACGAGCAGTACTTC.

The V and J genes are TRBV7-9 and TRBJ1-2; 8 positions agree with TRBD1. CDR1 SEHNR and CDR2 FQNEAQ come from the germline V gene (reference sequence). Unmatched junction bases numbered 12, after V lost 2 bases and J lost 4 bases. The CDR3 is made up of 17 amino acids. Here the CDR3 reads CASSLSQGASLSYGYTF. The CDR3 DNA sequence: TGTGCCAGCAGCTTATCCCAGGGGGCGTCTCTCTCCTATGGCTACACCTTC.

This chain links TRBV5-3 with TRBJ2-3; TRBD2 is a possible D gene (5 bases). TRBV5-3 is recorded as an ORF, its role being uncertain. The germline V and J ends were trimmed by 4 bases and 1 base, with 13 bases remaining between them. The CDR3 is 15 amino acids. CDR3 loop: CARSPLTTGTDTQYF. CDR3 nucleotides: TGTGCCAGAAGCCCACTGACTACCGGCACAGATACGCAGTATTTT.

The chain carries TRBV10-1 and TRBJ1-2, with TRBD1 identical over 9 bases. Germline V gene data show CDR1 as WNHNN and CDR2 as SYGVQD (reference sequence). The CDR3 sequence is 13 residues long. V gave up 5 bases and J gave up 4 bases; unmatched junction bases: 2. The CDR3, as DNA: TGCGCCAGCAGTCCGGGACAGGGCTATGGCTACACCTTC. Translating gives CASSPGQGYGYTF.

The V gene is TRBV7-8, the J gene TRBJ2-2, with TRBD1 as a possible D gene (7 bases). Germline V gene data show CDR1 as SGHVS and CDR2 as FQNEAQ. Trimming took 3 bases from V and 4 from J, leaving 15 bases between them. The CDR3 length is 16 residues. The CDR3 coding sequence is TGTGCCAGCAGCTTGATGGAGGGGGCGGTCACCGGGGAGCTGTTTTTT. Its protein is CASSLMEGAVTGELFF.